One and the same sample provided the 26 T cell receptor beta chains below, sequenced in a study of T cell responses to AZD1222 COVID-19 vaccine. Libraries were prepared by immunoSEQ multiplex PCR; TCRdb keeps only in-frame clonotypes and omits some of them. The sample holds some 120,000 clones, approximately 83% seen once. The specimen was peripheral blood, collected on day 0 of AZD1222 vaccination. All receptors derive from an adult in good health.

The chain recombines TRBV20-1 with TRBJ2-7; TRBD1 might be the D (5 bases). The V gene lost 3 bases and the J gene lost 6 bases, with 12 bases spanning the gap. Germline V gene data show CDR1 as DFQATT and CDR2 as SNEGSKA (reference sequence). The CDR3 spans 12 residues. This chain's CDR3 is CSASFQGGEQYF. The CDR3 DNA sequence: TGCAGTGCTAGTTTCCAGGGCGGCGAGCAGTACTTC.

V and J are TRBV11-2 and TRBJ2-2, with TRBD2 matching over 7 bases. The V and J ends lost 1 base and 4 bases, in that order; junction bases with no gene match: 9. The CDR3 is made up of 17 amino acids. Per germline, CDR1 SGHAT and CDR2 FQNNGV. CDR3 amino acids: CASSLGGGTLPTGELFF. In nucleotides, the CDR3 is TGTGCCAGCAGCTTAGGGGGGGGGACCCTCCCCACCGGGGAGCTGTTTTTT. Variable domain in full (rest from reference TRBV11-2 and TRBJ2-2): EAGVAQSPRYKIIEKRQSVAFWCNPISGHATLYWYQQILGQGPKLLIQFQNNGVVDDSQLPKDRFSAERLKGVDSTLKIQPAKLEDSAVYLCASSLGGGTLPTGELFFGEGSRLTVL.

This chain uses TRBV7-2 with TRBJ1-2; D perhaps matches TRBD1 (5 bases). The germline V and J ends were trimmed by 1 base and 8 bases, with 20 bases remaining between them. CDR1 is SGHTA, CDR2 FQGNSA, per germline. There are 16 residues in the CDR3. The CDR3 DNA follows: TGTGCCAGCAGCTTAGGGTCACAGGAGGCCCATTACGGCTACACCTTC. Its translation is CASSLGSQEAHYGYTF.

This clone was observed once. The chain links TRBV29-1 to TRBJ1-1; the D is unclear. The CDR3 is made up of 11 amino acids. Germline CDR1 and CDR2: SQVTM and ANQGSEA. Trimming removed 4 bases from V and 1 base from J, with 4 bases in between. CDR3 DNA sequence: TGCAGCGTTGTACCGAACACTGAAGCTTTCTTT. Its protein product is CSVVPNTEAFF.

This clone has only a few counts. V is TRBV15 and J is TRBJ1-5; D not resolved. Germline CDR1 reads LNHNV; CDR2 reads YYDKDF (reference sequence). The length of the CDR3 is 12 residues. Trimming took 1 base from V and 10 from J, leaving 8 bases between them. The CDR3 DNA is TGTGCCACCAGCAGAGCTGACGGCCCCCAGCATTTT. Translating gives CATSRADGPQHF.

V is TRBV18 and J is TRBJ1-1; D might be TRBD1 (5 bases). V was cut by 6 bases and J by 3 bases, with 17 bases left in between. The CDR3 consists of 15 residues. CDR1 KGHSH and CDR2 LQKENI come from the germline V gene. This chain's CDR3 is CASSPTGGGDTEAFF. In nucleotides, the CDR3 is TGTGCCAGCTCGCCAACCGGGGGAGGGGACACTGAAGCTTTCTTT.

The V gene is TRBV5-4, the J gene TRBJ2-2; D not resolved. Germline V lookup: CDR1 SGHNT, CDR2 YYREEE (reference sequence). Between the trimmed V and J ends, which lost 5 bases and 6 bases, there was a span of 11 bases. The CDR3 consists of 13 residues. The CDR3 nucleotides are TGTGCCAGCAGGGGGATTCTCTCCGGGGAGCTGTTTTTT. It encodes CASRGILSGELFF.

The chain recombines TRBV6-4 with TRBJ1-1; D possibly corresponds to TRBD1 (6 bases). V was clipped by 10 bases and J by 2 bases, with 14 bases between them. The CDR3 loop spans 13 amino acids. Germline-derived CDR1 and CDR2 are MRHNA and SNTAGT. CDR3 sequence reads: CATAPDSNTEAFF. The CDR3 nucleotides are TGTGCCACTGCACCGGACAGTAACACTGAAGCTTTCTTT.

The gene calls are TRBV5-6 and TRBJ1-1, with TRBD1 matching over 8 bases. J gave up 6 bases and V 4 bases, and 8 bases lay outside the gene matches. Germline CDR1 reads SGHDT; CDR2 reads YYEEEE. This CDR3 contains 14 residues. This chain's CDR3 is CASSPDDRGAEAFF. CDR3 bases: TGTGCCAGCAGCCCAGACGACAGGGGAGCTGAAGCTTTCTTT.

The V call is TRBV4-1, the J call TRBJ1-5, with D possibly being TRBD1 (5 bases). V shed 1 base and J shed 4 bases, with 11 bases lying between them. The CDR3 is 15 residues long. Germline V lookup: CDR1 MGHRA, CDR2 YSYEKL. CDR3 residues: CASSQVWGLNQPQHF. The CDR3 DNA is TGCGCCAGCAGCCAAGTGTGGGGCCTTAATCAGCCCCAGCATTTT.

This clone was counted a single time. The CDR3 reads CASSSHPPLFGYGYTF. In nucleotides, the CDR3 is TGTGCCAGCAGCTCTCACCCACCCCTCTTCGGCTATGGCTACACCTTC. This chain joins TRBV5-6 and TRBJ1-2; D gene uncertain. CDR1 is SGHDT, CDR2 YYEEEE, per germline. This CDR3 has 16 residues. Trimming removed 3 bases from V and 4 bases from J, with 19 bases in between.

The gene calls are TRBV24-1 and TRBJ2-3; D is perhaps TRBD1 (6 bases). V was trimmed by 4 bases and J by 4 bases, leaving 11 bases between them. The germline CDR1 and CDR2 sequences are KGHDR and SFDVKD. The length of the CDR3 is 14 residues. CDR3 in DNA: TGTGCCACCAGTGAGTTACAGGGCGCAGATACGCAGTATTTT. This sequence encodes CATSELQGADTQYF.

The rearrangement joins TRBV18 to TRBJ1-1; tentative D call: TRBD1 (5 bases). Germline V CDR1 and CDR2: KGHSH, LQKENI. V shed 5 bases and J shed 0 bases, with 10 bases lying between them. The CDR3 loop spans 14 amino acids. The CDR3 is CASSTGTVNTEAFF. The CDR3 nucleotides are TGTGCCAGCTCAACCGGGACGGTGAACACTGAAGCTTTCTTT. The entire variable domain, with the rest obtained from reference TRBV18 and TRBJ1-1, is as follows: NAGVMQNPRHLVRRRGQEARLRCSPMKGHSHVYWYRQLPEEGLKFMVYLQKENIIDESGMPKERFSAEFPKEGPSILRIQQVVRGDSAAYFCASSTGTVNTEAFFGQGTRLTVV.

This chain connects TRBV6-2 or TRBV6-3 to TRBJ2-2; D remains ambiguous. CDR1 and CDR2 from the germline V gene are MNHEY and SVGEGT. CDR3 length: 14 amino acids. Trimming stripped 6 bases from V and 7 bases from J, with 15 bases between. The CDR3 region has the DNA TGTGCCAGCAGCATCAACGCCGAGCGCGGGGAGCTGTTTTTT. Amino acid sequence: CASSINAERGELFF.

The chain combines TRBV30 with TRBJ1-5; 8 bases align to TRBD1. CDR1 is GTSNPN and CDR2 is SVGIG in the germline V gene (reference sequence). Trimming at V came to 3 bases and at J to 2 bases, leaving 6 bases not matched to a gene. There are 15 residues in the CDR3. The CDR3 DNA reads TGTGCCTGGAGGGGACAGGTACGGGGCAATCAGCCCCAGCATTTT. It codes for CAWRGQVRGNQPQHF. The variable domain in full, with the rest retrieved from reference TRBV30 and TRBJ1-5, is SQTIHQWPATLVQPVGSPLSLECTVEGTSNPNLYWYRQAAGRGLQLLFYSVGIGQISSEVPQNLSASRPQDRQFILSSKKLLLSDSGFYLCAWRGQVRGNQPQHFGDGTRLSIL.

The rearrangement uses TRBV27 and TRBJ2-3; possibly TRBD1 for D (5 bases). Looked up from germline, CDR1 is MNHEY and CDR2 is SMNVEV (reference sequence). The CDR3 runs to 12 residues. The V end was cut by 8 bases, the J end by 6 bases, with 12 bases between. The CDR3 region has the DNA TGTGCCAGCGGAAAGGGGCACGATACGCAGTATTTT. Protein product: CASGKGHDTQYF.

This clone was seen once. This chain uses TRBV28 with TRBJ2-7, with 7 bases identical to TRBD1. The CDR3 extends over 13 amino acids. CDR1 MDHEN and CDR2 SYDVKM come from the germline V gene. The V gene end was trimmed by 5 bases and the J gene end by 4 bases; junction bases not matched to a gene: 5. CDR3 loop: CASSPRQGYEQYF. CDR3 in DNA: TGTGCCAGCAGTCCCCGACAGGGTTACGAGCAGTACTTC.

The chain couples TRBV19 to TRBJ2-1, with 7 bases identical to TRBD1. With V trimmed by 5 bases and J by 3 bases, 4 bases remained unmatched. The CDR3 is 14 residues long. Germline loops: CDR1 LNHDA, CDR2 SQIVND (reference sequence). The DNA for the CDR3 is TGTGCCAGTAGTCCCGGGACAGTCTACAATGAGCAGTTCTTC. Translation gives CASSPGTVYNEQFF.

This chain uses TRBV7-2 with TRBJ1-2, with D possibly matching TRBD1 (6 bases). V was shortened by 3 bases and J by 8 bases, with 16 bases between the two germline ends. Germline values: CDR1 SGHTA, CDR2 FQGNSA. This CDR3 is 14 amino acids long. The CDR3 spells CASSFYRVEGGYTF. The CDR3 region has the DNA TGTGCCAGCAGCTTCTACAGGGTCGAAGGCGGCTACACCTTC.

The CDR3 here is CATTSWGQKETQYF. CDR3 DNA: TGTGCCACCACCAGTTGGGGCCAAAAAGAGACCCAGTACTTC. V and J are TRBV6-5 and TRBJ2-5, with a weak D call TRBD1 (5 bases). Between the trimmed V and J ends, which lost 10 bases and 3 bases, there was a span of 18 bases. Germline CDR1 MNHEY, CDR2 SVGAGI. The CDR3 is 14 amino acids.

This rearrangement joins TRBV30 to TRBJ2-3; D gene unclear. V shed 0 bases and J shed 0 bases, with 16 bases lying between them. The CDR3 length is 17 residues. Germline V gene data show CDR1 as GTSNPN and CDR2 as SVGIG (reference sequence). CDR3: CAWSVSAVSTSTDTQYF. CDR3 coding DNA: TGTGCCTGGAGTGTAAGTGCAGTTAGCACTAGCACAGATACGCAGTATTTT.

V usage is TRBV18 and J usage is TRBJ1-5, with D unclear. With 1 base removed from V and 4 bases from J, the gap between germline ends came to 11 bases. Germline assignment: CDR1 KGHSH and CDR2 LQKENI. CDR3 length: 15 amino acids. CDR3 loop: CASSPHQKGNQPQHF. The CDR3 bases are TGTGCCAGCTCACCACACCAGAAAGGGAATCAGCCCCAGCATTTT.

The V gene is TRBV5-4, the J gene TRBJ2-2, with D unclear. There are 17 residues in the CDR3. The V gene lost 0 bases and the J gene lost 5 bases, with 17 bases spanning the gap. Germline V lookup: CDR1 SGHNT, CDR2 YYREEE (reference sequence). The CDR3 region has the DNA TGTGCCAGCAGCTTGGATAGTGTCAGCGTCAGGACCGGGGAGCTGTTTTTT. Translating gives CASSLDSVSVRTGELFF. Full variable domain (rest looked up from reference TRBV5-4 and TRBJ2-2): ETGVTQSPTHLIKTRGQQVTLRCSSQSGHNTVSWYQQALGQGPQFIFQYYREEENGRGNFPPRFSGLQFPNYSSELNVNALELDDSALYLCASSLDSVSVRTGELFFGEGSRLTVL.

The V gene is TRBV7-2, the J gene TRBJ2-5, with 12 bases identical to TRBD2. CDR3 length: 16 amino acids. Germline V gives CDR1 SGHTA, CDR2 FQGNSA. V lost 2 bases, J lost 1 base, and 2 bases stayed unmatched. The CDR3 protein is CASSLSSGGGQETQYF. The CDR3 DNA is TGTGCCAGCAGCTTATCTAGCGGGGGGGGCCAAGAGACCCAGTACTTC.

The chain has TRBV7-6 and TRBJ2-7, with 12 bases aligning to TRBD2. Per germline, CDR1 SGHVS and CDR2 FNYEAQ. After removal of 4 bases from V and 3 bases from J, the junction contained 16 bases not matched to a gene. The CDR3 length is 19 residues. The CDR3 is CASSSTTGDRTSGDYEQYF. The CDR3 DNA reads TGTGCCAGCAGCTCAACGACAGGGGATAGGACTAGCGGGGACTACGAGCAGTACTTC.

The rearrangement joins TRBV15 to TRBJ2-7, with D possibly being TRBD2 (6 bases). Germline V gene lookup returns CDR1 LNHNV and CDR2 YYDKDF (reference sequence). The CDR3 spans 14 residues. Deletions cut 1 base from V and 4 bases from J, with 11 bases between. The DNA for the CDR3 is TGTGCCACCAGCAGAGGGGGGGTCGGGTACGAGCAGTACTTC. Its translation is CATSRGGVGYEQYF.